Below, 8 T cell receptor beta chains from the same sample are listed, as sequenced in a study of cytotoxic CD8 clonotypes in ibrutinib-treated CLL. TCRdb's copy holds only in-frame clones and misses some; the assay was immunoSEQ multiplex PCR. The table has around 70,000 clones, less than 90% seen once. The sequenced sample was PBMCs, obtained after 24 months of ibrutinib treatment. The origin of the receptors is a human donor with chronic lymphocytic leukemia.

The chain is built from TRBV27 and TRBJ2-1, with 9 bases that match TRBD2. Losses at the gene ends were 3 bases for V and 15 bases for J; bases not matched to a gene: 12. This CDR3 is 14 amino acids long. Germline loops: CDR1 MNHEY, CDR2 SMNVEV (reference sequence). The CDR3 coding sequence is TGTGCCAGCAGTTTTCTAGCTAGCGGGGCACGGTGGTTCTTC. As protein: CASSFLASGARWFF.

The V and J genes are TRBV5-1 and TRBJ2-1, with 7 bases identical to TRBD2. V lost 3 bases to trimming and J lost 0 bases; unmatched junction nucleotides: 3. From germline, CDR1 is SGHRS and CDR2 YFSETQ. CDR3 length: 15 amino acids. The CDR3 region has the DNA TGCGCCAGCAGCTGTGGCGGGAGCTCCTACAATGAGCAGTTCTTC. Residues: CASSCGGSSYNEQFF.

This chain joins TRBV5-6 and TRBJ1-1; no clear D gene. Trimming took off 0 bases at V and 5 bases at J, with 11 bases between the two ends. Germline values: CDR1 SGHDT, CDR2 YYEEEE. This CDR3 region has 14 residues. This CDR3 reads CASSLEFPRTEAFF. In nucleotides, the CDR3 is TGTGCCAGCAGCTTGGAGTTCCCCCGGACTGAAGCTTTCTTT.

The chain combines TRBV27 with TRBJ2-7, with D possibly being TRBD1 or TRBD2 (5 bases each). This CDR3 region has 14 residues. Germline CDR1 is MNHEY and CDR2 is SMNVEV (reference sequence). Trimming cost V 3 bases and J 4 bases, with 13 bases left between them. Here the CDR3 DNA reads TGTGCCAGCAGTTTCAACGAGGGGCGGTACGAGCAGTACTTC. As protein: CASSFNEGRYEQYF.

This CDR3 reads CASSVVGQGAGETQYF. DNA of the CDR3: TGTGCCAGCAGCGTAGTGGGACAGGGAGCGGGAGAGACCCAGTACTTC. The chain couples TRBV9 to TRBJ2-5; 9 nucleotides line up with TRBD1. Per the germline V gene, CDR1 is SGDLS and CDR2 is YYNGEE. The CDR3 has 16 amino acids. V was clipped by 0 bases and J by 4 bases; unmatched bases: 7.

V and J are TRBV7-2 and TRBJ2-2; D is uncertain. Trimming took 1 base from V and 7 from J, leaving 10 bases between them. Germline values: CDR1 SGHTA, CDR2 FQGNSA. This CDR3 has 14 residues. The CDR3 region is CASSLGPNDGELFF. The CDR3 bases are TGTGCCAGCAGCTTAGGTCCCAATGACGGGGAGCTGTTTTTT.

This chain joins TRBV9 and TRBJ2-1; no definite D call. CDR1 and CDR2 (germline): SGDLS, YYNGEE. This CDR3 contains 12 residues. The V gene lost 4 bases and the J gene lost 4 bases, with 6 bases spanning the gap. CDR3 region: CASSLRYNEQFF. The CDR3 nucleotides are TGTGCCAGCAGCCTTCGTTACAATGAGCAGTTCTTC.

This clone was detected a few times. V and J are TRBV6-1 and TRBJ2-3; 7 bases are a match to TRBD1. The CDR3 is 15 amino acids. The V segment lost 6 bases and the J segment 4 bases; nucleotides outside the gene matches: 10. Germline CDR1 reads MNHNS; CDR2 reads SASEGT. CDR3 protein: CASRTTGVEADTQYF. CDR3 DNA sequence: TGTGCCAGCAGAACAACAGGGGTGGAGGCAGATACGCAGTATTTT.